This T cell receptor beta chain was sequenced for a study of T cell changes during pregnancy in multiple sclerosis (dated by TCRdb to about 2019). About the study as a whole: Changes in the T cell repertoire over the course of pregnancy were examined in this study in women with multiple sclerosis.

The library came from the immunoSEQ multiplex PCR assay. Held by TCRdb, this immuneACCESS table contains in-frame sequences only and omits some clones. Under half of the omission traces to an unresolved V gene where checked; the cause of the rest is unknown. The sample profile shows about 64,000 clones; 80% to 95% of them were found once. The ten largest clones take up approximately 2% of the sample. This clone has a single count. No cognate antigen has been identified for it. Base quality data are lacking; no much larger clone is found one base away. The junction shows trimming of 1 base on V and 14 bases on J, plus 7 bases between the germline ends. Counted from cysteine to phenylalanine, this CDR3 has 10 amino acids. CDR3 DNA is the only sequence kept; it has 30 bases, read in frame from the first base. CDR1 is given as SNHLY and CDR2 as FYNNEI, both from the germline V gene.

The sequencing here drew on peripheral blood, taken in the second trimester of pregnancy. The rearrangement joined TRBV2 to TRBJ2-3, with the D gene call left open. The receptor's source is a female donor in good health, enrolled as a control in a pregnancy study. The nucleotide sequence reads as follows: TGTGCCAGCAGTGAAGGGGCCTGGTATTTT. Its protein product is CASSEGAWYF.